This T cell receptor (beta chain) was recorded in a study of CD8 T cells in Susac syndrome. RNA amounts of roughly 0.45 to 1 ug underwent reverse transcription with random hexamers. Via MiXCR, TCRdb re-called the immunoSEQ multiplex PCR reads, giving one row per CDR3 protein. Seen here are more than 150,000 distinct CDR3 sequences, nearly 97% observed once, and the top ten hold 0.14% to 0.15%. V lost 3 bases to trimming and J lost 2 bases, with 11 bases between them. Germline-derived CDR1 and CDR2 are DFQATT and SNEGSKA (reference sequence). This CDR3 is 13 amino acids long. The source of this sequence is a human donor with multiple sclerosis. The genes are TRBV20-1 and TRBJ2-7; D gene uncertain. Source material: CD8+ T cells from PBMCs. The CDR3 sequence is CSARSQATYEQYF. The CDR3 region has the DNA TGCAGTGCTAGGTCACAAGCGACCTACGAGCAGTACTTC.